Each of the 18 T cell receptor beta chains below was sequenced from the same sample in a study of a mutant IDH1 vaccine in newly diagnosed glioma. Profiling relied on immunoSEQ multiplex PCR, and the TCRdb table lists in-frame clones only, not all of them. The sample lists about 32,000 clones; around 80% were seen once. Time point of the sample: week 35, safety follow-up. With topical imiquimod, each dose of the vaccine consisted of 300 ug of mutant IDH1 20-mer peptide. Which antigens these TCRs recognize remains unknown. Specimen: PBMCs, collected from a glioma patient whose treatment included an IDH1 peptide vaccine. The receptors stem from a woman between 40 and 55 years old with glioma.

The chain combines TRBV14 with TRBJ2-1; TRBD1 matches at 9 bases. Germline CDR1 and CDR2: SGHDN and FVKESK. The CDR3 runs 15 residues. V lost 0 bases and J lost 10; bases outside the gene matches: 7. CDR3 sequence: CASSQDWGQGWEQFF. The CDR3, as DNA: TGTGCCAGCAGCCAAGATTGGGGACAGGGCTGGGAGCAGTTCTTC.

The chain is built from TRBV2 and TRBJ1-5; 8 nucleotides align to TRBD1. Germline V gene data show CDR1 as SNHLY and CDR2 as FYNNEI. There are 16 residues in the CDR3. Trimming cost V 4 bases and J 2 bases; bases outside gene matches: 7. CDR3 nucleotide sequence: TGTGCCAGCAGTGGGGAACAGGGGGGGGGCAATCAGCCCCAGCATTTT. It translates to CASSGEQGGGNQPQHF.

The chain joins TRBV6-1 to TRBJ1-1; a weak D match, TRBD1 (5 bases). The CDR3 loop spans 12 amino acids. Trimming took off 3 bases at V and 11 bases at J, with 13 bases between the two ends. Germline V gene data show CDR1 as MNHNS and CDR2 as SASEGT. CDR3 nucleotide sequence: TGTGCCAGCAGTGATTCGCTGTCAGGGGCTTTCTTT. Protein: CASSDSLSGAFF.

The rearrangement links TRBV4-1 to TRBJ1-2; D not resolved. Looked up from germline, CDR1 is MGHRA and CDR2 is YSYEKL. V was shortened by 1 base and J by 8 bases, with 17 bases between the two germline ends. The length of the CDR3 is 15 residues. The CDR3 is CASSQGTRGSEGYTF. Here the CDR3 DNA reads TGCGCCAGCAGCCAAGGAACACGGGGATCTGAAGGCTACACCTTC.

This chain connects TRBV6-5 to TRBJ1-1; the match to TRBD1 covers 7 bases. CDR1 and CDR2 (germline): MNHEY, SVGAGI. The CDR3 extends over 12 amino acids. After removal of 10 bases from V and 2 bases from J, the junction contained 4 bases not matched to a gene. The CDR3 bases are TGTGCCACCAGGGGGGGAAACACTGAAGCTTTCTTT. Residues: CATRGGNTEAFF.

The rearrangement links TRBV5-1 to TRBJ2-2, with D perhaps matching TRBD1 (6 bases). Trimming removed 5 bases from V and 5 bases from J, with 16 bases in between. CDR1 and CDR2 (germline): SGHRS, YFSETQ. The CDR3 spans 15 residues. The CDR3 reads CASRHITGRTGELFF. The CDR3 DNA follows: TGCGCCAGCAGACACATTACAGGGCGGACCGGGGAGCTGTTTTTT.

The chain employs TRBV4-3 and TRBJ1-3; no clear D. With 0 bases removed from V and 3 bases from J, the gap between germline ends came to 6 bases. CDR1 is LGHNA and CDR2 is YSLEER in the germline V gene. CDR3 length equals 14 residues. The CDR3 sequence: CASSQDSNGNTIYF. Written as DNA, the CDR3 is TGCGCCAGCAGCCAAGATTCAAATGGAAACACCATATATTTT.

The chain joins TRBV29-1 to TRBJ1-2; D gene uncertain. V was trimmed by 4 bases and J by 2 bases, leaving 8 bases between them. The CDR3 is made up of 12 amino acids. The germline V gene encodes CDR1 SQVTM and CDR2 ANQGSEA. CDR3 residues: CSVVRRNYGYTF. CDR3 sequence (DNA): TGCAGCGTTGTTCGGAGGAACTATGGCTACACCTTC.

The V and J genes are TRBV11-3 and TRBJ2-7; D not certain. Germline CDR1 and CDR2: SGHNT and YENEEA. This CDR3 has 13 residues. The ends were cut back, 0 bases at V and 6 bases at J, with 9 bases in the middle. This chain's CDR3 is CASSLDSKGEQYF. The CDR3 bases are TGTGCCAGCAGCTTAGATTCGAAGGGCGAGCAGTACTTC.

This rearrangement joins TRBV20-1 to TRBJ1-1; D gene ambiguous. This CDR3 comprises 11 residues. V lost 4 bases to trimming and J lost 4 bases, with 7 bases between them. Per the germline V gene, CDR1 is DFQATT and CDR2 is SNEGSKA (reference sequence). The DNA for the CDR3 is TGCAGTGCTACCTTCGTCACTGAAGCTTTCTTT. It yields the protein CSATFVTEAFF.

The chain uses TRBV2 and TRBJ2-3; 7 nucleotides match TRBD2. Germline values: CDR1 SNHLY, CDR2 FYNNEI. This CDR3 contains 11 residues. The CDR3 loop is CAGGVGDTQYF. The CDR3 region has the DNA TGTGCGGGGGGGGTAGGCGATACGCAGTATTTT.

In nucleotides, the CDR3 is TGTGCCAGCAGCCCCCGGCCCCAAGAGACCCAGTACTTC. The encoded protein is CASSPRPQETQYF. V usage is TRBV7-8 and J usage is TRBJ2-5; D unresolved. From germline, CDR1 is SGHVS and CDR2 FQNEAQ. Trimming shortened V by 5 bases and J by 1 base, and 8 bases separated the two germline ends. The CDR3 length is 13 residues.

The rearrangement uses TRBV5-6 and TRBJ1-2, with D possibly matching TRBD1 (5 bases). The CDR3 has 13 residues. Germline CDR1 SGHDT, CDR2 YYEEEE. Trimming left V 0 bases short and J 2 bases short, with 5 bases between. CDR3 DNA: TGTGCCAGCAGCTTGGGGACAAACTATGGCTACACCTTC. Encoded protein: CASSLGTNYGYTF.

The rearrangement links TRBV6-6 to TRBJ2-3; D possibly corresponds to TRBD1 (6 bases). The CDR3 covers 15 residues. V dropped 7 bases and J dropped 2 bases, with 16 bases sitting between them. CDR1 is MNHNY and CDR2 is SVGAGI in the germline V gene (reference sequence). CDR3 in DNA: TGTGCCAGCACCTCTCCCGGGACACACACAGATACGCAGTATTTT. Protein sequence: CASTSPGTHTDTQYF.

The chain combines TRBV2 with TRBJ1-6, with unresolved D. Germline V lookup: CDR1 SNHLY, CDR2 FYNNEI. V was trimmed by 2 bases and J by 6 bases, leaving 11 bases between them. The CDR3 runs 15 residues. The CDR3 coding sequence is TGTGCCAGCAGTGAAAGCGGACGGCTTAATTCACCCCTCCACTTT. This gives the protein CASSESGRLNSPLHF.

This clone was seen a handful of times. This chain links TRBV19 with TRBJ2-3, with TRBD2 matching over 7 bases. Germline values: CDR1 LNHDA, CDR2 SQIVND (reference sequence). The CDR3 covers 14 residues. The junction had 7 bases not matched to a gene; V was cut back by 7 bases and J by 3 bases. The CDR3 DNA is TGTGCCAGTAAGGGGAGGGGTCAGACAGATACGCAGTATTTT. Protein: CASKGRGQTDTQYF.

CDR3 protein: CASSIRDSNQPQHF. For the CDR3, the DNA is TGTGCCAGTAGTATAAGGGATAGCAATCAGCCCCAGCATTTT. The rearrangement uses TRBV19 and TRBJ1-5; D unresolved. The length of the CDR3 is 14 residues. Per the germline V gene, CDR1 is LNHDA and CDR2 is SQIVND (reference sequence). V was trimmed by 2 bases and J by 0 bases, leaving 5 bases between them.

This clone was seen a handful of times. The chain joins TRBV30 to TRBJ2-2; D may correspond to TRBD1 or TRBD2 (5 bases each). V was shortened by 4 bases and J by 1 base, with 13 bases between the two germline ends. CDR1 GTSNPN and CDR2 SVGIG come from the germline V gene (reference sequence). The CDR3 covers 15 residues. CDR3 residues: CAWTPGRRNTGELFF. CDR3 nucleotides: TGTGCCTGGACCCCGGGGCGAAGGAACACCGGGGAGCTGTTTTTT.